This TCR beta chain was found in a study of cytomegalovirus exposure and HLA in healthy donors. Study results and limitations: Many donors shared some public TCRs, even though most TCR sequences were rare.

To note about this clone: Its specificity is unknown.

The PCR used 60 Vbeta and 13 Jbeta primers. Profiling relied on immunoSEQ multiplex PCR, and the TCRdb table lists in-frame clones only, not all of them. The table includes roughly 100,000 clones, approximately 83% detected once. This CDR3 comprises 14 residues. V dropped 6 bases and J dropped 1; count of bases not matched to a gene: 7. Germline V gene data show CDR1 as SQVTM and CDR2 as ANQGSEA. The clonotype comes from a man aged 50 to 60 in good health and CMV-seronegative. The source material was PBMCs. This chain connects TRBV29-1 to TRBJ2-3, with TRBD2 matching 7 bases. The CDR3: CSVAGDGGTDTQYF. CDR3 bases: TGCAGCGTCGCGGGAGACGGAGGCACAGATACGCAGTATTTT.